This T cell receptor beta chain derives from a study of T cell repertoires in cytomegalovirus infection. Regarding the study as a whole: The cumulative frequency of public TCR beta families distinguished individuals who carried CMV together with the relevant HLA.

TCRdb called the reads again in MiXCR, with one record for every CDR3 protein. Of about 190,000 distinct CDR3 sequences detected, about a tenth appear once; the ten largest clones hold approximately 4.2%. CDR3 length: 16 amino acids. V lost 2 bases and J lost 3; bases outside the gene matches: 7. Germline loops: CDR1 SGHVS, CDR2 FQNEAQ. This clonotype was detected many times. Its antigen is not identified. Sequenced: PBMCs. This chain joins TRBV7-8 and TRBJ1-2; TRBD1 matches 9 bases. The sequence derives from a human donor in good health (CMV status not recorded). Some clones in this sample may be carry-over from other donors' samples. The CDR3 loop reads CASSLSRGQGYYGYTF. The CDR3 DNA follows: TGTGCCAGCAGCTTATCTAGGGGACAGGGATACTATGGCTACACCTTC.